The 18 T cell receptor beta chains given below trace back to one sample, sequenced in a study of metastatic and nonmetastatic thyroid tumors. Every patient was untreated before thyroid surgery. TCRdb re-processed the PCR reads through MiXCR. The data contain about 40,000 clones, roughly 14% of them seen just once; the ten biggest clones take up roughly 9.5%. The material sequenced was blood. The receptors were sampled from a female donor with papillary thyroid cancer or a benign thyroid nodule (not recorded which). Some clones in this sample may be carry-over from other donors' samples.

In this sample, this clone turned up many times. The chain joins TRBV28 to TRBJ1-2; D is uncertain. Germline CDR1 and CDR2: MDHEN and SYDVKM. The CDR3 runs 14 residues. The V and J ends lost 3 bases and 6 bases respectively, with 14 bases between them. CDR3 residues: CASSFPPHAHGYTF. The CDR3 bases are TGTGCCAGCAGTTTCCCCCCTCACGCCCATGGCTACACCTTC.

A word on this clone: Germline and junction disagree at one end, which may indicate a read error. This rearrangement joins TRBV28 to TRBJ2-3; D unclear. CDR1 and CDR2 (germline): MDHEN, SYDVKM. The CDR3 loop spans 16 amino acids. For the CDR3, the DNA is TGTGCCATCAGTGGATACAGTGTCTCGCCCACAGATACGCAGTATTTT. Translated, it gives CAISGYSVSPTDTQYF. Complete variable domain (other parts from reference TRBV28 and TRBJ2-3): DVKVTQSSRYLVKRTGEKVFLECVQDMDHENMFWYRQDPGLGLRLIYFSYDVKMKEKGDIPEGYSVSREKKERFSLILESASTNQTSMYLCAISGYSVSPTDTQYFGPGTRLTVL.

This clone is medium-sized in the sample. The chain joins TRBV12-3 or TRBV12-4 to TRBJ1-2; 7 bases line up with TRBD1. This CDR3 is built from 15 residues. J was trimmed by 4 bases and V by 5 bases; bases with no gene match: 10. The CDR3 DNA sequence: TGTGCCAGCAGTCATCAGACAGGGCTCATCTATGGCTACACCTTC. Translation gives CASSHQTGLIYGYTF.

This clone occurred a few times. This chain joins TRBV10-3 and TRBJ1-3; 7 positions match TRBD1. The germline gives CDR1 ENHRY, CDR2 SYGVKD. Trimming cost V 7 bases and J 7 bases; bases outside gene matches: 10. The CDR3 sequence is 14 residues long. The CDR3 loop reads CAITRDSSSNTIYF. In DNA form, the CDR3 reads TGTGCCATCACACGGGACAGCTCCTCGAACACCATATATTTT.

This clone was seen many times. The rearrangement links TRBV20-1 to TRBJ1-1, with no clear D. CDR3 length equals 8 residues. V shed 3 bases and J shed 7 bases, with 0 bases lying between them. Germline CDR1 reads DFQATT; CDR2 reads SNEGSKA (reference sequence). The CDR3 sequence is CSASEAFF. In DNA, the CDR3 is TGCAGTGCTAGTGAAGCTTTCTTT.

This clone was counted ten times or more. The V gene is TRBV9, the J gene TRBJ1-2, with unresolved D. Trimming took off 4 bases at V and 0 bases at J, with 13 bases between the two ends. This CDR3 region has 15 residues. Per the germline V gene, CDR1 is SGDLS and CDR2 is YYNGEE. The CDR3 loop is CASSNPGSTNYGYTF. Written as DNA, the CDR3 is TGTGCCAGCAGCAACCCGGGGTCCACTAACTATGGCTACACCTTC.

Points on this clone: As the CDR3 is not closed by the conserved phenylalanine or tryptophan, this likely results from a read error. The rearrangement joins TRBV19 to TRBJ1-2, with unresolved D. The V gene lost 5 bases and the J gene lost 6 bases, with 13 bases spanning the gap. CDR1 and CDR2 from the germline V gene are LNHDA and SQIVND (reference sequence). This CDR3 comprises 13 residues. The CDR3 sequence is CASSYRSRDGYTL. In DNA, the CDR3 is TGTGCCAGTAGTTACCGGTCCCGCGATGGCTACACCCTC.

The chain links TRBV15 to TRBJ2-2, with no clear D. The V end was cut by 0 bases, the J end by 8 bases, with 4 bases between. Looked up from germline, CDR1 is LNHNV and CDR2 is YYDKDF (reference sequence). This CDR3 region has 12 residues. The CDR3 spells CATSREWGELFF. The CDR3 DNA is TGTGCCACCAGCAGAGAGTGGGGGGAGCTGTTTTTT.

This clone ranks as medium-sized. The rearrangement joins TRBV28 to TRBJ1-6; D is unresolved. Germline loops: CDR1 MDHEN, CDR2 SYDVKM. The CDR3 has 15 amino acids. The V and J ends lost 6 bases and 4 bases respectively, with 13 bases between them. CDR3: CASSSPGVYNSPLHF. CDR3 sequence (DNA): TGTGCCAGCAGCAGTCCGGGAGTTTATAATTCACCCCTCCACTTT.

This sequence joins TRBV7-3 and TRBJ2-3; no clear D. This CDR3 contains 12 residues. CDR1 and CDR2 from the germline V gene are SGHTA and FQGTGA. With 8 bases removed from V and 5 bases from J, the gap between germline ends came to 11 bases. The CDR3 region has the DNA TGTGCCAGCCGTGCGGAAGGAGATACGCAGTATTTT. Amino acids: CASRAEGDTQYF.

This clone has at least ten counts. Other DNA sequences within the sample encode an identical CDR3. The gene calls are TRBV28 and TRBJ2-3, with 7 bases fitting TRBD2. This CDR3 has 14 amino acids. Trimming at V came to 2 bases and at J to 6 bases, leaving 5 bases not matched to a gene. CDR1 is MDHEN, CDR2 SYDVKM, per germline. The CDR3 loop is CASSLAGELDTQYF. The CDR3 coding sequence is TGTGCCAGCAGTTTAGCGGGAGAATTGGATACGCAGTATTTT. The full variable domain, in which reference TRBV28 and TRBJ2-3 provide the parts outside the CDR3, is DVKVTQSSRYLVKRTGEKVFLECVQDMDHENMFWYRQDPGLGLRLIYFSYDVKMKEKGDIPEGYSVSREKKERFSLILESASTNQTSMYLCASSLAGELDTQYFGPGTRLTVL.

There are many counts of this clone. The chain carries TRBV24-1 and TRBJ2-1, with no clear D. Per the germline V gene, CDR1 is KGHDR and CDR2 is SFDVKD. This CDR3 is 14 amino acids long. V lost 3 bases and J lost 8, with 13 bases in between. The chain's CDR3 is CATSDISNPHEQFF. CDR3 coding DNA: TGTGCCACCAGTGATATTTCTAACCCCCATGAGCAGTTCTTC.

V and J are TRBV20-1 and TRBJ1-2, with D hard to call. The CDR3 consists of 16 residues. Trimming took 3 bases from V and 0 from J, leaving 17 bases between them. Germline V lookup: CDR1 DFQATT, CDR2 SNEGSKA (reference sequence). CDR3 region: CSARGWAAGTNYGYTF. In DNA form, the CDR3 reads TGCAGTGCTAGGGGCTGGGCAGCGGGCACTAACTATGGCTACACCTTC.

Ten or more counts support this clone. Other DNA sequences within the sample encode an identical CDR3. This chain connects TRBV7-6 to TRBJ2-1, with 13 nucleotides matching TRBD2. Germline CDR1 is SGHVS and CDR2 is FNYEAQ. The CDR3 totals 15 residues. The J segment lost 9 bases and the V segment lost 5 bases, leaving 7 bases of the junction unmatched. The DNA of the CDR3 is TGTGCCAGCAGCGCCACTAGCGGGAGGGCCGGTGAGCAGTTCTTC. It codes for CASSATSGRAGEQFF.

Ten or more counts support this clone. This chain uses TRBV5-6 with TRBJ2-4, with 8 bases fitting TRBD2. The CDR3 loop spans 16 amino acids. Germline V gives CDR1 SGHDT, CDR2 YYEEEE. V was clipped by 2 bases and J by 3 bases; unmatched bases: 7. The CDR3 spells CASSFSGGGGKNIQYF. CDR3 DNA sequence: TGTGCCAGCAGCTTTTCCGGGGGGGGCGGCAAAAACATTCAGTACTTC.

This clone was detected ten times or more. V usage is TRBV6-5 and J usage is TRBJ2-3, with TRBD1 matching 8 bases. Looked up from germline, CDR1 is MNHEY and CDR2 is SVGAGI. The CDR3 totals 17 residues. With 1 base clipped from V and 6 bases from J, the junction kept 12 bases outside the gene matches. In DNA, the CDR3 is TGTGCCAGCAGTTACTACACCGGGACAGGAGGCTCCGATACGCAGTATTTT. Protein: CASSYYTGTGGSDTQYF.

This clone has only a few counts. This chain connects TRBV6-1 to TRBJ2-3, with a possible D match to TRBD2 (6 bases). The CDR3 totals 15 residues. Germline V lookup: CDR1 MNHNS, CDR2 SASEGT. The germline V and J ends were trimmed by 6 bases and 0 bases, with 13 bases remaining between them. The CDR3 reads CASSMYSGSTDTQYF. The CDR3 DNA reads as TGTGCCAGCAGCATGTATAGCGGCAGCACAGATACGCAGTATTTT.

This clone was picked up a small number of times. V and J are TRBV20-1 and TRBJ2-3, with TRBD1 matching 7 bases. V dropped 4 bases and J dropped 7; count of bases not matched to a gene: 2. The CDR3 contains 11 residues. CDR1 DFQATT and CDR2 SNEGSKA come from the germline V gene (reference sequence). CDR3 amino acids: CSAKQGNTQYF. Here the CDR3 DNA reads TGCAGTGCTAAACAGGGGAATACGCAGTATTTT.